A selection of T cell receptor beta chains follows, all from one sample in a study of T cell responses to AZD1222 COVID-19 vaccine. Data came from immunoSEQ multiplex PCR; TCRdb stores just in-frame clones and leaves some out. The data hold around 58,000 clones, with around 84% observed a single time. The source was peripheral blood, collected on day 0 of AZD1222 vaccination. These receptors were collected from an adult in good health. The CDR3 runs from the conserved cysteine through the conserved F or W. The order of the fields is D gene, V gene, clone size, J gene, CDR3 protein, CDR3 DNA. A D gene is named only where the DNA matches it firmly. Size is stated for part of the rows, as once, few or many counts, or as a class when the clone is expanded.

>.|TRBV7-2|.|TRBJ1-1
CASMRGHENTEAFF
TGTGCCAGCATGCGGGGCCATGAGAACACTGAAGCTTTCTTT
>TRBD1|TRBV5-1|.|TRBJ1-1
CASRARTGGTEAFF
TGCGCCAGCAGGGCGCGGACAGGCGGGACTGAAGCTTTCTTT
>.|TRBV29-1|.|TRBJ2-3
CSVDGGASTDTQYF
TGCAGCGTTGATGGGGGGGCGAGCACAGATACGCAGTATTTT
>.|TRBV5-5|few|TRBJ1-2
CASSVGTDYGYTF
TGTGCCAGCAGTGTCGGGACCGACTATGGCTACACCTTC
>.|TRBV5-1|.|TRBJ2-3
CASSFEGVVTDTQYF
TGCGCCAGCAGCTTTGAAGGAGTAGTCACAGATACGCAGTATTTT
>.|TRBV5-1|.|TRBJ2-2
CASSSSVGTTGELFF
TGCGCCAGCAGCTCCTCGGTAGGGACAACCGGGGAGCTGTTTTTT
>.|TRBV5-1|.|TRBJ2-7
CASSNGRTQTYEQYF
TGCGCCAGCAGCAACGGACGGACCCAGACCTACGAGCAGTACTTC
>TRBD1|TRBV7-3|.|TRBJ2-1
CASSRYGTGSYNEQFF
TGTGCCAGCAGCAGGTACGGGACAGGCTCCTACAATGAGCAGTTCTTC
>TRBD1|TRBV29-1|.|TRBJ1-2
CSVWTGAGYTF
TGCAGCGTGTGGACAGGAGCCGGCTACACCTTC
>.|TRBV6-5|.|TRBJ1-1
CASSRQTNTEAFF
TGTGCCAGCAGTCGACAGACGAACACTGAAGCTTTCTTT
>TRBD1|TRBV5-5|.|TRBJ1-1
CASSGQGQNTEAFF
TGTGCCAGCTCGGGACAGGGGCAGAACACTGAAGCTTTCTTT
>.|TRBV6-5|.|TRBJ2-7
CASSQGGTYEQYF
TGTGCCAGCAGCCAAGGCGGTACCTACGAGCAGTACTTC
>.|TRBV12-3/TRBV12-4|.|TRBJ1-4
CASRSRYNEKLFF
TGTGCCAGCAGATCCAGGTATAATGAAAAACTGTTTTTT
>.|TRBV19|.|TRBJ2-1
CASSPPPWNEQFF
TGTGCCAGTAGTCCACCTCCGTGGAATGAGCAGTTCTTC
>.|TRBV7-9|.|TRBJ1-1
CASGSSKGTEAFF
TGTGCCAGCGGGTCATCGAAGGGCACTGAAGCTTTCTTT
>TRBD1|TRBV23-1|.|TRBJ2-2
CASSQTDRTGENTGELFF
TGCGCCAGCAGTCAAACCGACCGGACAGGGGAGAACACCGGGGAGCTGTTTTTT
>.|TRBV19|.|TRBJ2-2
CASSKTEKAGELFF
TGTGCCAGTAGTAAGACTGAAAAGGCCGGGGAGCTGTTTTTT
>.|TRBV5-1|.|TRBJ2-2
CASSSLARGRFNSGELFF
TGCGCCAGCAGCTCCTTGGCCAGGGGCCGCTTCAACTCCGGGGAGCTGTTTTTT
>TRBD1|TRBV6-5|.|TRBJ1-2
CASSYANRDRGKGYTF
TGTGCCAGCAGTTACGCGAACCGGGACAGGGGAAAAGGCTACACCTTC
>.|TRBV7-2|.|TRBJ2-3
CASSLAIVDTQYF
TGTGCCAGCAGCTTAGCCATAGTAGATACGCAGTATTTT
>.|TRBV6-1|.|TRBJ1-4
CASSEFGGGNEKLFF
TGTGCCAGCAGTGAATTTGGGGGCGGTAATGAAAAACTGTTTTTT
>.|TRBV19|.|TRBJ2-5
CASSFGIQETQYF
TGTGCCAGTAGTTTCGGGATCCAAGAGACCCAGTACTTC
>.|TRBV4-3|.|TRBJ1-4
CASSQDFNEKLFF
TGCGCCAGCAGCCAAGATTTTAATGAAAAACTGTTTTTT
>.|TRBV5-1|.|TRBJ1-1
CASSLDGRTNTEAFF
TGCGCCAGCAGCTTGGACGGCAGGACGAACACTGAAGCTTTCTTT
>TRBD2|TRBV13|.|TRBJ2-3
CASRDLAGNTDTQYF
TGTGCCAGCAGAGATCTAGCGGGGAACACAGATACGCAGTATTTT
>.|TRBV3-1/TRBV3-2|few|TRBJ2-4
CASSQDGGYDSIQYF
TGTGCCAGCAGCCAAGATGGGGGATACGACAGCATTCAGTACTTC
>TRBD1|TRBV3-1/TRBV3-2|.|TRBJ2-7
CASSPDRVRSYEQYF
TGTGCCAGCAGCCCAGACAGGGTTCGCTCCTACGAGCAGTACTTC
>TRBD1|TRBV12-3/TRBV12-4|.|TRBJ1-1
CASGRGMNTEAFF
TGTGCCAGCGGCAGGGGGATGAACACTGAAGCTTTCTTT
>.|TRBV15|.|TRBJ2-7
CATSRASGPSYF
TGTGCCACCAGCAGAGCCTCCGGGCCCTCGTACTTC
>.|TRBV18|.|TRBJ1-4
CASSPSSTNEKLFF
TGTGCCAGCTCCCCCTCCTCAACTAATGAAAAACTGTTTTTT
>.|TRBV4-1|.|TRBJ1-2
CASSQSDGSLGYGYTF
TGCGCCAGCAGCCAATCCGACGGGAGCCTCGGCTATGGCTACACCTTC
>.|TRBV20-1|.|TRBJ1-6
CSASQGLNSPLHF
TGCAGTGCTAGTCAGGGGTTGAATTCACCCCTCCACTTT
>TRBD2|TRBV20-1|.|TRBJ2-1
CSASSAGTSKGYNEQFF
TGCAGTGCTAGTTCGGCCGGGACTAGCAAGGGCTACAATGAGCAGTTCTTC
>.|TRBV27|.|TRBJ1-5
CASSPPVGRAWLGTENQPQHF
TGTGCCAGCAGCCCCCCCGTTGGCAGGGCATGGTTGGGAACCGAAAATCAGCCCCAGCATTTT
>.|TRBV2|.|TRBJ2-5
CASSERARTQYF
TGTGCCAGCAGTGAACGTGCGCGGACCCAGTACTTC
>TRBD2|TRBV5-1|.|TRBJ2-2
CASSPIGRETGELFF
TGCGCCAGCAGCCCCATTGGGAGGGAAACCGGGGAGCTGTTTTTT